A single sample is the source of the 22 T cell receptor beta chains below, sequenced in a study of blood T cell repertoires in COVID-19. TCRdb keeps only in-frame clones here, not all; method: immunoSEQ multiplex PCR. The repertoire includes approximately 160,000 clones, 81% of them detected once, and approximately 11% sits in the top ten. The sample taken for sequencing was peripheral blood. All receptors come from a human donor in a cohort sampled during active COVID-19.

For this clone: The sample has other DNA sequences that encode this CDR3 too. The rearrangement joins TRBV5-4 to TRBJ2-5; weak D call: TRBD1 (5 bases). This CDR3 comprises 14 residues. The V and J ends lost 1 base and 1 base respectively, with 8 bases between them. The V gene's germline CDR1 is SGHNT and CDR2 YYREEE (reference sequence). CDR3 bases: TGTGCCAGCAGCTTGACAGGTTTCCAAGAGACCCAGTACTTC. The encoded protein is CASSLTGFQETQYF. The full variable domain, its missing parts supplied by reference TRBV5-4 and TRBJ2-5, is ETGVTQSPTHLIKTRGQQVTLRCSSQSGHNTVSWYQQALGQGPQFIFQYYREEENGRGNFPPRFSGLQFPNYSSELNVNALELDDSALYLCASSLTGFQETQYFGPGTRLLVL.

The chain joins TRBV28 to TRBJ1-6; the D gene is possibly TRBD1 (6 bases). The CDR3 has 14 residues. V gave up 7 bases and J gave up 6 bases, with 13 bases separating them. Germline CDR1 MDHEN, CDR2 SYDVKM. The CDR3 reads CASKGGSGNSPLHF. The CDR3 DNA reads as TGTGCCAGCAAGGGGGGGTCGGGTAATTCACCCCTCCACTTT.

This chain links TRBV5-6 with TRBJ1-4, with 10 bases fitting TRBD1. Germline trimming cut 10 bases from V and 5 bases from J; bases unmatched to any gene: 8. There are 14 residues in the CDR3. Germline CDR1 SGHDT, CDR2 YYEEEE. The chain's CDR3 is CARTAGQGNEKLFF. In DNA form, the CDR3 reads TGTGCCCGGACCGCGGGACAGGGGAATGAAAAACTGTTTTTT.

A single count supports this clone. V is TRBV4-3 and J is TRBJ1-1; D unclear. Looked up from germline, CDR1 is LGHNA and CDR2 is YSLEER. The CDR3 runs to 14 residues. V was cut by 1 base and J by 0 bases, with 6 bases left in between. The CDR3 sequence is CASSQGQVNTEAFF. Written as DNA, the CDR3 is TGCGCCAGCAGCCAAGGGCAGGTGAACACTGAAGCTTTCTTT.

The chain combines TRBV7-2 with TRBJ2-1; D unresolved. Trimming pared 3 bases from V and 0 bases from J, leaving 9 bases between. The V gene's germline CDR1 is SGHTA and CDR2 FQGNSA. The CDR3 is 15 residues long. Here the CDR3 reads CASSFRLGSYNEQFF. The CDR3 DNA sequence: TGTGCCAGCAGCTTTAGACTTGGCTCCTACAATGAGCAGTTCTTC.

The chain employs TRBV27 and TRBJ2-5, with D tentatively TRBD1 (7 bases). Looked up from germline, CDR1 is MNHEY and CDR2 is SMNVEV (reference sequence). With 0 bases removed from V and 5 bases from J, the gap between germline ends came to 13 bases. The CDR3 spans 15 residues. CDR3 amino acids: CASSLSRSGGETQYF. CDR3 bases: TGTGCCAGCAGTTTATCGCGGTCAGGGGGGGAGACCCAGTACTTC.

V is TRBV11-2 and J is TRBJ2-2; possibly TRBD1 for D (5 bases). CDR1 and CDR2 from the germline V gene are SGHAT and FQNNGV. This CDR3 is 15 amino acids long. The V end was cut by 7 bases, the J end by 0 bases, with 12 bases between. CDR3 in amino acids: CASTHYRTNTGELFF. CDR3 nucleotide sequence: TGTGCCAGCACCCATTACAGGACGAACACCGGGGAGCTGTTTTTT.

This sequence joins TRBV9 and TRBJ1-6; D call uncertain. The CDR3 spans 14 residues. Germline lookup yields CDR1 SGDLS and CDR2 YYNGEE. The V gene lost 4 bases and the J gene lost 6 bases, with 11 bases spanning the gap. The CDR3 coding sequence is TGTGCCAGCAGCCCTTCCGGGGTTAATTCACCCCTCCACTTT. This gives the protein CASSPSGVNSPLHF.

V and J are TRBV19 and TRBJ1-5, with 7 bases identical to TRBD1. Germline V gene data show CDR1 as LNHDA and CDR2 as SQIVND (reference sequence). The J segment lost 4 bases and the V segment lost 10 bases, leaving 7 bases of the junction unmatched. The CDR3 loop spans 13 amino acids. The CDR3 DNA follows: TGTGCCACTAGCGGGACAGTAAATCAGCCCCAGCATTTT. This translates into CATSGTVNQPQHF.

Only one count was recorded for this clone. V usage is TRBV5-1 and J usage is TRBJ2-7; D may be TRBD2 (6 bases). The CDR3 sequence is 15 residues long. Trimming took off 0 bases at V and 6 bases at J, with 16 bases between the two ends. From germline, CDR1 is SGHRS and CDR2 YFSETQ. The CDR3 sequence: CASSLDPSAPFEQYF. The CDR3 DNA reads TGCGCCAGCAGCTTGGACCCTAGCGCCCCTTTCGAGCAGTACTTC.

The chain carries TRBV19 and TRBJ2-1; 8 bases are shared with TRBD2. Per the germline V gene, CDR1 is LNHDA and CDR2 is SQIVND (reference sequence). Trimming removed 4 bases from V and 8 bases from J; junction bases left unmatched: 10. The CDR3 extends over 15 amino acids. The CDR3 protein is CASSRGSAGGDEQFF. CDR3 coding DNA: TGTGCCAGTAGTAGGGGAAGTGCGGGAGGCGATGAGCAGTTCTTC.

The J gene is TRBJ2-2, the V gene TRBV30, with D hard to call. This CDR3 has 12 residues. Per the germline V gene, CDR1 is GTSNPN and CDR2 is SVGIG (reference sequence). With 0 bases removed from V and 6 bases from J, the gap between germline ends came to 5 bases. The CDR3 protein is CAWSVRAGELFF. The CDR3 region has the DNA TGTGCCTGGAGTGTTCGCGCCGGGGAGCTGTTTTTT.

The chain recombines TRBV7-2 with TRBJ1-3; D possibly corresponds to TRBD1 (5 bases). This CDR3 has 14 residues. The germline V gene has CDR1 SGHTA and CDR2 FQGNSA. V was clipped by 5 bases and J by 1 base, with 9 bases between them. The CDR3 nucleotides read TGTGCCAGCAGCCCAGGGTTATCTGGAAACACCATATATTTT. It translates to CASSPGLSGNTIYF.

The chain links TRBV12-3 or TRBV12-4 to TRBJ2-5; D unclear. The CDR3 spans 11 residues. V was cut by 3 bases and J by 4 bases, with 3 bases left in between. The CDR3 sequence is CASSLRETQYF. CDR3 DNA: TGTGCCAGCAGTTTGCGAGAGACCCAGTACTTC.

This chain joins TRBV5-1 and TRBJ1-1; no reliable D call. The CDR3 consists of 15 residues. The germline V gene has CDR1 SGHRS and CDR2 YFSETQ. V dropped 5 bases and J dropped 0 bases, with 14 bases sitting between them. For the CDR3, the DNA is TGCGCCAGCAGACCGGACTATCCTTTGAACACTGAAGCTTTCTTT. Translated: CASRPDYPLNTEAFF. The whole variable domain, remainder taken from reference TRBV5-1 and TRBJ1-1, is KAGVTQTPRYLIKTRGQQVTLSCSPISGHRSVSWYQQTPGQGLQFLFEYFSETQRNKGNFPGRFSGRQFSNSRSEMNVSTLELGDSALYLCASRPDYPLNTEAFFGQGTRLTVV.

The rearrangement links TRBV27 to TRBJ1-2; 9 positions match TRBD1. Trimming took 6 bases from V and 2 from J; bases not matched to a gene: 7. Per the germline V gene, CDR1 is MNHEY and CDR2 is SMNVEV (reference sequence). CDR3 size: 15 residues. In DNA form, the CDR3 reads TGTGCCAGCAGGTTACAGGGGGCGTCCAACTATGGCTACACCTTC. It codes for CASRLQGASNYGYTF.

Turning to this clone: The missing conserved phenylalanine or tryptophan at the end of this CDR3 makes a read error likely. This rearrangement joins TRBV30 to TRBJ2-7, with TRBD1 identical over 7 bases. The CDR3 spans 13 residues. The junction had 9 bases not matched to a gene; V was cut back by 0 bases and J by 10 bases. Per germline, CDR1 GTSNPN and CDR2 SVGIG (reference sequence). The CDR3 loop reads CAWSVSGQLSQYS. In DNA, the CDR3 is TGTGCCTGGAGTGTCTCGGGACAGTTGTCCCAGTACTCC.

V and J are TRBV5-8 and TRBJ2-6; D might be TRBD1 (6 bases). The V gene's germline CDR1 is SGHTS and CDR2 YDEGEE. Trimming took 0 bases from V and 4 from J, leaving 11 bases between them. The CDR3 length is 16 residues. CDR3 protein: CASSLARGSGANVLTF. The CDR3 region has the DNA TGTGCCAGCAGCTTGGCTAGGGGGTCCGGGGCCAACGTCCTGACTTTC.

CDR3 bases: TGTGCCAGCAGTCCCCGCGGGGGGACTAGCGGGATTGAGACCCAGTACTTC. It is translated as CASSPRGGTSGIETQYF. The V gene is TRBV28, the J gene TRBJ2-5; TRBD2 agrees at 13 bases. Per the germline V gene, CDR1 is MDHEN and CDR2 is SYDVKM. CDR3 length: 17 amino acids. With V trimmed by 5 bases and J by 5 bases, 11 bases remained unmatched.

This clone has at least ten counts. The V and J genes are TRBV5-4 and TRBJ2-1, with 8 bases identical to TRBD2. V lost 3 bases, J lost 10 bases, and 6 bases stayed unmatched. The CDR3 spans 13 residues. The germline gives CDR1 SGHNT, CDR2 YYREEE (reference sequence). CDR3 amino acids: CASSSPGGWEQFF. As DNA, the CDR3 is TGTGCCAGCAGCTCACCGGGGGGGTGGGAGCAGTTCTTC.

The chain combines TRBV11-2 with TRBJ1-5, with a weak D call TRBD1 (5 bases). Germline values: CDR1 SGHAT, CDR2 FQNNGV. The CDR3 totals 15 residues. Trimming pared 6 bases from V and 0 bases from J, leaving 12 bases between. The CDR3 protein is CASSSDSYSNQPQHF. CDR3 DNA: TGTGCCAGCAGTTCCGACAGTTATAGCAATCAGCCCCAGCATTTT.

The genes are TRBV6-6 and TRBJ2-2; 8 bases are a match to TRBD2. With 11 bases clipped from V and 6 bases from J, the junction kept 11 bases outside the gene matches. This CDR3 is built from 14 residues. The germline V gene encodes CDR1 MNHNY and CDR2 SVGAGI (reference sequence). The CDR3 loop reads CAGSFGRGAGELFF. DNA of the CDR3: TGTGCCGGGTCGTTTGGGCGGGGGGCCGGGGAGCTGTTTTTT.